The 20 T cell receptor beta chains listed next were all sequenced from one sample in a study of blood T cell repertoires in COVID-19. Here immunoSEQ multiplex PCR was the method, and the copy in TCRdb shows in-frame clones only, minus some. The repertoire holds about 220,000 clones, with around 81% as singletons. Sequencing was done on a sample of peripheral blood. The receptors derive from a woman between 55 and 75 years old with acute or convalescent COVID-19.

The rearrangement joins TRBV28 to TRBJ1-5; D unresolved. The CDR3 is 14 amino acids. Germline V gives CDR1 MDHEN, CDR2 SYDVKM. With 6 bases removed from V and 7 bases from J, the gap between germline ends came to 16 bases. CDR3 in DNA: TGTGCCAGCAGGAGACCGCAGGTCGACCAGCCCCAGCATTTT. Translated: CASRRPQVDQPQHF. Looking up the rest from reference TRBV28 and TRBJ1-5 gives the full variable domain: DVKVTQSSRYLVKRTGEKVFLECVQDMDHENMFWYRQDPGLGLRLIYFSYDVKMKEKGDIPEGYSVSREKKERFSLILESASTNQTSMYLCASRRPQVDQPQHFGDGTRLSIL.

The chain's CDR3 is CASSAGQLNTEAFF. In DNA form, the CDR3 reads TGTGCCAGCAGCGCCGGACAGTTGAACACTGAAGCTTTCTTT. This sequence joins TRBV9 and TRBJ1-1; perhaps TRBD1 as D (6 bases). Trimming pared 3 bases from V and 0 bases from J, leaving 9 bases between. This CDR3 region has 14 residues. CDR1 is SGDLS, CDR2 YYNGEE, per germline.

V is TRBV5-1 and J is TRBJ1-1; 7 nucleotides align to TRBD1. V trimming: 3 bases; J trimming: 7 bases; junction bases outside the gene matches: 3. From germline, CDR1 is SGHRS and CDR2 YFSETQ. The CDR3 is 12 amino acids. The CDR3 nucleotides read TGCGCCAGCAGCTCCTCAGGGGGTGAAGCTTTCTTT. Amino acid sequence: CASSSSGGEAFF.

J is TRBJ1-5 and V is TRBV4-1; no reliable D call. The CDR3 spans 18 residues. V lost 0 bases and J 3 bases, leaving 18 bases between the germline ends. Germline V gene lookup returns CDR1 MGHRA and CDR2 YSYEKL. CDR3 residues: CASSQDPLRGSSNQPQHF. The CDR3 region has the DNA TGCGCCAGCAGCCAAGATCCTCTTCGAGGCAGTTCCAATCAGCCCCAGCATTTT.

The chain employs TRBV10-3 and TRBJ2-3; 10 positions agree with TRBD2. CDR1 ENHRY and CDR2 SYGVKD come from the germline V gene. This CDR3 contains 15 residues. The V gene end was trimmed by 4 bases and the J gene end by 1 base; junction bases not matched to a gene: 2. CDR3 sequence: CAISALAGRTDTQYF. Here the CDR3 DNA reads TGTGCCATCAGTGCACTAGCGGGGCGCACAGATACGCAGTATTTT.

The CDR3 spells CASSLFGLNTEAFF. The CDR3 coding sequence is TGCGCCAGCAGCTTGTTTGGCCTGAACACTGAAGCTTTCTTT. The chain recombines TRBV5-1 with TRBJ1-1; D unresolved. Germline loops: CDR1 SGHRS, CDR2 YFSETQ. V was cut by 1 base and J by 0 bases, with 7 bases left in between. This CDR3 region has 14 residues.

This chain uses TRBV29-1 with TRBJ1-1, with 7 bases that match TRBD1. Trimming removed 7 bases from V and 0 bases from J; junction bases left unmatched: 8. The CDR3 spans 14 residues. The V gene's germline CDR1 is SQVTM and CDR2 ANQGSEA. CDR3 amino acids: CSAEPDRLNTEAFF. CDR3 coding DNA: TGCAGCGCAGAACCGGACAGGCTGAACACTGAAGCTTTCTTT.

The chain couples TRBV5-8 to TRBJ2-1; TRBD2 agrees at 7 bases. The CDR3 is made up of 15 amino acids. V was clipped by 1 base and J by 3 bases; unmatched bases: 4. CDR1 and CDR2 from the germline V gene are SGHTS and YDEGEE. CDR3 coding DNA: TGTGCCAGCAGCTTGTTTGGGGGGGACTACAATGAGCAGTTCTTC. Translated, it gives CASSLFGGDYNEQFF.

The V gene is TRBV6-6, the J gene TRBJ1-1; D gene ambiguous. The CDR3 has 16 amino acids. Germline V CDR1 and CDR2: MNHNY, SVGAGI (reference sequence). V lost 2 bases and J lost 1, with 14 bases in between. Written as DNA, the CDR3 is TGTGCCAGCAGTTACATCGGGCGGAGGGCGAACACTGAAGCTTTCTTT. This translates into CASSYIGRRANTEAFF.

The chain links TRBV5-4 to TRBJ2-7, with 9 bases that match TRBD2. The CDR3 loop spans 19 amino acids. Germline trimming cut 4 bases from V and 5 bases from J; bases unmatched to any gene: 22. Germline CDR1 reads SGHNT; CDR2 reads YYREEE (reference sequence). CDR3: CASSGLSGGNPPTTDEQYF. The CDR3 region has the DNA TGTGCCAGCAGCGGACTTAGCGGGGGAAATCCCCCCACTACTGACGAGCAGTACTTC. The variable domain in full, completed from reference TRBV5-4 and TRBJ2-7, reads ETGVTQSPTHLIKTRGQQVTLRCSSQSGHNTVSWYQQALGQGPQFIFQYYREEENGRGNFPPRFSGLQFPNYSSELNVNALELDDSALYLCASSGLSGGNPPTTDEQYFGPGTRLTVT.

This clone came up a few times. V gene TRBV4-1 combines with J gene TRBJ2-3; 8 positions match TRBD2. Trimming removed 2 bases from V and 4 bases from J; junction bases left unmatched: 8. Per germline, CDR1 MGHRA and CDR2 YSYEKL. The CDR3 spans 16 residues. The CDR3 sequence is CASSQTTGLVSDTQYF. The CDR3 DNA sequence: TGCGCCAGCAGCCAAACGACGGGACTAGTCTCAGATACGCAGTATTTT.

The rearrangement links TRBV10-3 to TRBJ2-2, with 8 bases fitting TRBD2. Trimming took 10 bases from V and 3 from J; bases not matched to a gene: 10. This CDR3 has 15 amino acids. Germline lookup yields CDR1 ENHRY and CDR2 SYGVKD. The CDR3 region is CATSFSGGDTGELFF. CDR3 coding DNA: TGTGCCACCAGCTTTTCGGGGGGGGACACCGGGGAGCTGTTTTTT.

This clone was observed once. The CDR3 DNA is TGTGCCAGCACCGAGTTCTTGGGACAGGAAGCTTTCTTT. This translates into CASTEFLGQEAFF. This chain links TRBV6-5 with TRBJ1-1; TRBD1 agrees at 7 bases. With V trimmed by 7 bases and J by 8 bases, 10 bases remained unmatched. The CDR3 is made up of 13 amino acids. Germline CDR1 is MNHEY and CDR2 is SVGAGI.

The sample holds one count of this clone. V is TRBV5-8 and J is TRBJ1-5, with 9 bases matching TRBD1. With 6 bases clipped from V and 3 bases from J, the junction kept 7 bases outside the gene matches. This CDR3 comprises 15 residues. Germline V gene lookup returns CDR1 SGHTS and CDR2 YDEGEE. The CDR3 sequence is CASTRDRAPNQPQHF. The DNA for the CDR3 is TGTGCCAGCACCCGGGACAGGGCCCCCAATCAGCCCCAGCATTTT.

The rearrangement joins TRBV28 to TRBJ2-5; unclear D gene. The V end was cut by 5 bases, the J end by 3 bases, with 16 bases between. This CDR3 is built from 15 residues. Germline CDR1 is MDHEN and CDR2 is SYDVKM. The DNA for the CDR3 is TGTGCCAGCAGTCCCCCCGGCGGTCACGAAGAGACCCAGTACTTC. This gives the protein CASSPPGGHEETQYF.

The chain uses TRBV11-1 and TRBJ2-7; 7 nucleotides agree with TRBD1. CDR1 and CDR2 (germline): SGHAT, FQDESV (reference sequence). The CDR3 totals 17 residues. V dropped 0 bases and J dropped 6; count of bases not matched to a gene: 14. The CDR3 nucleotides are TGTGCCAGCAGCTTAGCAGGGACAGACCTACCGCTTGGCGAGCAGTACTTC. It is translated as CASSLAGTDLPLGEQYF.

This clone showed up just a few times. The chain recombines TRBV3-1 (or the pseudogene TRBV3-2) with TRBJ2-5; 8 positions match TRBD2. Germline loops: CDR1 LGHDT, CDR2 YNNKEL (reference sequence). This CDR3 spans 16 amino acids. With V trimmed by 4 bases and J by 5 bases, 12 bases remained unmatched. The chain's CDR3 is CASSLNSGLARETQYF. CDR3 in DNA: TGTGCCAGCAGCCTGAACTCCGGACTAGCAAGGGAGACCCAGTACTTC.

The CDR3 DNA reads TGTGCCAGCACCGCGTCCAGAGGGACTGAAGCTTTCTTT. Translating it yields CASTASRGTEAFF. The chain carries TRBV6-5 and TRBJ1-1, with D unclear. From germline, CDR1 is MNHEY and CDR2 SVGAGI. V lost 7 bases, J lost 5 bases, and 14 bases lay in between. The CDR3 sequence is 13 residues long.

The chain has TRBV3-1 (or the pseudogene TRBV3-2) and TRBJ2-5, with D hard to call. The germline V gene encodes CDR1 LGHDT and CDR2 YNNKEL (reference sequence). Trimming removed 1 base from V and 1 base from J, with 4 bases in between. The CDR3 runs 13 residues. This CDR3 reads CASSQVFQETQYF. The CDR3 DNA sequence: TGTGCCAGCAGCCAAGTCTTCCAAGAGACCCAGTACTTC.

This clone appeared a few times. The chain carries TRBV7-2 and TRBJ1-2; 7 nucleotides align to TRBD1. The CDR3 covers 17 residues. V shed 5 bases, J shed 6 bases, and the junction held 18 bases outside the gene matches. CDR1 SGHTA and CDR2 FQGNSA come from the germline V gene. The CDR3 loop reads CASSLPVWGQSVHGYTF. The CDR3 nucleotides are TGTGCCAGCAGCCTTCCCGTTTGGGGACAGTCTGTCCATGGCTACACCTTC.